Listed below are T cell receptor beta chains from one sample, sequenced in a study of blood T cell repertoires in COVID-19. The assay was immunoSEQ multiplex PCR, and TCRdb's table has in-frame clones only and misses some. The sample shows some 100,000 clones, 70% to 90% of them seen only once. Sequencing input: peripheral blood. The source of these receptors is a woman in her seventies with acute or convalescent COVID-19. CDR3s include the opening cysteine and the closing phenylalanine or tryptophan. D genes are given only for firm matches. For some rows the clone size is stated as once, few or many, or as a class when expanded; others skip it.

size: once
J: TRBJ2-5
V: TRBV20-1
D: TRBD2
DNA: TGCAGTGCTAGTATGGGGCTAGCGGCCTTACAAGAGACCCAGTACTTC
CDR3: CSASMGLAALQETQYF

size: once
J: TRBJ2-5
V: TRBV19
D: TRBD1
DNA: TGTGCCAGTAGTAGGTCGGGACAGCACCAAGAGACCCAGTACTTC
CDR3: CASSRSGQHQETQYF

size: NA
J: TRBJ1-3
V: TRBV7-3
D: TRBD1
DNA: TGTGCCAGCAGCTTACCGGGACAGGGAACCGACTACTCTGGAAACACCATATATTTT
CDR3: CASSLPGQGTDYSGNTIYF

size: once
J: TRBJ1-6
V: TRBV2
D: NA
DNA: TGTGCCAGCAGTGAACGACAGGTCGCCTATAATTCACCCCTCCACTTT
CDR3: CASSERQVAYNSPLHF

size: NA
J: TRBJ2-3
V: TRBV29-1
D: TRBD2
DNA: TGCAGCGTTTCTGGTAGCGGGGTCCGTACCACAGATACGCAGTATTTT
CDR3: CSVSGSGVRTTDTQYF

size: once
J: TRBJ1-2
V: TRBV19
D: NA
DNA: TGTGCCAGTAGTCTAGATATAAGGGGTCTCTATGGCTACACCTTC
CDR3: CASSLDIRGLYGYTF

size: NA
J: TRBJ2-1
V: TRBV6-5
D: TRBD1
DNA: TGTGCCAGCAAGGATGAGACAGGGTTTTATGAGCAGTTCTTC
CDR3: CASKDETGFYEQFF

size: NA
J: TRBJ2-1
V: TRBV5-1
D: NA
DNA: TGCGCCAGCAGCTTGGACGCCCACCTAAGCTCCTACAATGAGCAGTTCTTC
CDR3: CASSLDAHLSSYNEQFF

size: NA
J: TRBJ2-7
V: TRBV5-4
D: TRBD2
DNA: TGTGCCAGCAGCTCCAAGATCACTAGCGGCGAGCAGTACTTC
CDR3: CASSSKITSGEQYF

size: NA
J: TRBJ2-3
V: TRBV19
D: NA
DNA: TGTGCCAGTAGTCGGGCAGGGGGGACAGATACGCAGTATTTT
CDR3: CASSRAGGTDTQYF

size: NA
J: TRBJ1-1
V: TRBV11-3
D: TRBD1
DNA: TGTGCCAGCAGCTTGTTAACAGGGGCTGAAGCTTTCTTT
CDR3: CASSLLTGAEAFF

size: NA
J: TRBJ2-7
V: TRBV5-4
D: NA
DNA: TGTGCCAGCAGCTTGCACAACTCCTACGAGCAGTACTTC
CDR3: CASSLHNSYEQYF

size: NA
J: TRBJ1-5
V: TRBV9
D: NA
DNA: TGTGCCAGCAGCAGAGGGGAGGATCAGCCCCAGCATTTT
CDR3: CASSRGEDQPQHF

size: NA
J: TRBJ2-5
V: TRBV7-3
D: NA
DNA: TGTGCCAGCAGCCTAAACATGGGGGCGGGAGAGACCCAGTACTTC
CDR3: CASSLNMGAGETQYF

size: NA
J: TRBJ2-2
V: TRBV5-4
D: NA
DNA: TGTGCCAGCAGCTTGGACCAGGGTACCGGGGAGCTGTTTTTT
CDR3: CASSLDQGTGELFF

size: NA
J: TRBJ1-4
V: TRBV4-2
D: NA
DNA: TGTGCCAGCAGCCAAGATGGGCACGCGGGGTTTGGGGAAAAACTGTTTTTT
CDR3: CASSQDGHAGFGEKLFF

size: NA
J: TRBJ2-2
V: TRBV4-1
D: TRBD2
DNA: TGCGCCAGCAGCCAAGTCTTGTCTAGCGGATACACCGGGGAGCTGTTTTTT
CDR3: CASSQVLSSGYTGELFF

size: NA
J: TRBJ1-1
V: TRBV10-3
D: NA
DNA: TGTGCCATCAGTGACCGGGGAGGGGACACTGAAGCTTTCTTT
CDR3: CAISDRGGDTEAFF

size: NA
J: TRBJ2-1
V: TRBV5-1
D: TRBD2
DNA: TGCGCCAGCAGCTACTCAACTAGCGGGATAGGTGAGCAGTTCTTC
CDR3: CASSYSTSGIGEQFF

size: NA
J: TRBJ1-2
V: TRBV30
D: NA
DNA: TGTGCCTGGAGAGATTCCGGGACTCTGAACTATGGCTACACCTTC
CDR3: CAWRDSGTLNYGYTF

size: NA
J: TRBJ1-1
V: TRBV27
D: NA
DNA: TGTGCCAGCAGTCGGACTGAGAGGACTGAAGCTTTCTTT
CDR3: CASSRTERTEAFF

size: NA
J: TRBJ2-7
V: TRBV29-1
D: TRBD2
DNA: TGCAGCGTTGTGGCGACTAGCGGCGTCCACGAGCAGTACTTC
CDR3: CSVVATSGVHEQYF

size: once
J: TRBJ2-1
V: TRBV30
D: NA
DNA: TGTGCCTGGAGAAGCGGACTAAACTCCTACAATGAGCAGTTCTTC
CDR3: CAWRSGLNSYNEQFF

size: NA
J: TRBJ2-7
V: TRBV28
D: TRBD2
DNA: TGTGCCAGCAGTTTATTGGTGATGGCTAGCGGGAGTATGACAGCTGAGCAGTACTTC
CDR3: CASSLLVMASGSMTAEQYF

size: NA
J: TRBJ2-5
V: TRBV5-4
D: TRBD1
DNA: TGTGCCAGCAGCTACAGGGGTTGGGAGACCCAGTACTTC
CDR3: CASSYRGWETQYF

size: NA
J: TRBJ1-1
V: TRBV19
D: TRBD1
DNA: TGTGCCAGTAGTATTGACAGGGTCTCTGAAGCTTTCTTT
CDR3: CASSIDRVSEAFF

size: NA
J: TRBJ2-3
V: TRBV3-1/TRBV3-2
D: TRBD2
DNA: TGTGCCAGCAGCCAAGGCAACGGGGGGAGCACAGATACGCAGTATTTT
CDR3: CASSQGNGGSTDTQYF

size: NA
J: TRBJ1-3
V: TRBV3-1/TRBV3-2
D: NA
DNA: TGTGCCAGCAGCCGAGCCCGCGGCTCTGGAAACACCATATATTTT
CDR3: CASSRARGSGNTIYF

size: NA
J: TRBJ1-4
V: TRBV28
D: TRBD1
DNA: TGTGCCAGCAGGACAGGGGGCGTATCTGAAAAACTGTTTTTT
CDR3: CASRTGGVSEKLFF

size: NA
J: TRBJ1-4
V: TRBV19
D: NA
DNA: TGTGCCAGTAGTATAGATCCAGCGAGGACAATTAATAATGAAAAACTGTTTTTT
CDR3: CASSIDPARTINNEKLFF

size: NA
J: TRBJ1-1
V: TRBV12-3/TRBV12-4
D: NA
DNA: TGTGCCAGCAGTTTAGGCAGGGACACTGAAGCTTTCTTT
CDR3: CASSLGRDTEAFF

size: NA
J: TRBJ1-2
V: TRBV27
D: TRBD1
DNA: TGTGCCAGCAGCAGGGACAGGGTCGCTGGCTACACCTTC
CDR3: CASSRDRVAGYTF

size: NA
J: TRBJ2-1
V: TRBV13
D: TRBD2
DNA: TGTGCCAGCAGCACGACTAGCGGGAGCCCCTCCTACAATGAGCAGTTCTTC
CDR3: CASSTTSGSPSYNEQFF

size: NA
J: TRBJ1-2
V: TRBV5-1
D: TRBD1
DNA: TGCGCCAGCAGTCCCGAATCCCTTACAGGGGACTATGGCTACACCTTC
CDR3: CASSPESLTGDYGYTF

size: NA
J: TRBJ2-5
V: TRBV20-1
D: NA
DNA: TGCAGTGCTAGTCAGACGGCGGCCGCAGAGACCCAGTACTTC
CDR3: CSASQTAAAETQYF

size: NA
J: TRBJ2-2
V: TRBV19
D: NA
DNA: TGTGCCAGTAGTAGGATTACAGGGATCGGGGAGCTGTTTTTT
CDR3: CASSRITGIGELFF

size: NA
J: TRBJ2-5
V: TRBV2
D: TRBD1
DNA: TGTGCCAGCAGTGAAGCGCTCAGGGGGCAAGAGACCCAGTACTTC
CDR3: CASSEALRGQETQYF

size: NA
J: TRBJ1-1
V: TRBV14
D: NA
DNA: TGTGCCAGCGGGCCGACCCGGATGGTGGACACTGAAGCTTTCTTT
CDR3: CASGPTRMVDTEAFF

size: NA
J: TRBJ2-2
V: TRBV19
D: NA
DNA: TGTGCCAGTAGGTTCAGGGACACCGGGGAGCTGTTTTTT
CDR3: CASRFRDTGELFF

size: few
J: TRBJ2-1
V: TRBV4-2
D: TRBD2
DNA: TGTGCCAGCAGCCAAACCGGGACTAGCGGGAGGAGTGGCTACAATGAGCAGTTCTTC
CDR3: CASSQTGTSGRSGYNEQFF

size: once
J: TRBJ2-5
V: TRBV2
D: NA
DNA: TGTGCCAGCACCGACGGGGAGACCCAGTACTTC
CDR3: CASTDGETQYF

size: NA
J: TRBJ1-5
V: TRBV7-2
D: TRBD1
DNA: TGTGCCAGCAGCTGGGGGACAGCGGCTTTGGGGAATCAGCCCCAGCATTTT
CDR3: CASSWGTAALGNQPQHF